This record looks at one T cell receptor (beta chain) sequence and its context. These data come from a study of chemoradiotherapy in HPV16-positive cancers. The assay was immunoSEQ multiplex PCR, and TCRdb's table has in-frame clones only and misses some. The sample has just over 25,000 clones, around 90% seen once. CDR1 LNHDA and CDR2 SQIVND come from the germline V gene (reference sequence). Unmatched junction bases numbered 10, after V lost 5 bases and J lost 4 bases. The CDR3 sequence is 16 residues long. The source is a human donor with HPV-associated anogenital cancer. The specimen comprised blood, sampled from a patient who underwent chemoradiotherapy. V and J are TRBV19 and TRBJ2-3; 9 bases are shared with TRBD1. Written as DNA, the CDR3 is TGTGCCAGTAGTGCGGCTCGGGGACAGGGTGCAGATACGCAGTATTTT. Protein: CASSAARGQGADTQYF.